Shown below are 25 T cell receptor beta chains from a single sample sequenced in a study of CD8 T cells in Susac syndrome. RNA in amounts of roughly 0.5 to 1 ug was reverse transcribed with random hexamers. MiXCR, applied by TCRdb to the immunoSEQ multiplex PCR reads, yields one record per CDR3 protein. The table lists some 110,000 distinct CDR3 sequences, approximately 95% of them singletons. Sequencing input: CD8+ T cells from PBMCs. The receptors were sampled from a human donor with Susac syndrome.

V is TRBV15 and J is TRBJ1-5; no clear D gene. The V end was cut by 0 bases, the J end by 6 bases, with 3 bases between. The CDR3 is made up of 12 amino acids. Germline lookup yields CDR1 LNHNV and CDR2 YYDKDF (reference sequence). The CDR3 DNA reads TGTGCCACCAGCAGAGAGAGTCAGCCCCAGCATTTT. Protein sequence: CATSRESQPQHF.

The chain carries TRBV12-3 or TRBV12-4 and TRBJ2-7; D gene uncertain. The V gene lost 5 bases and the J gene lost 1 base, with 15 bases spanning the gap. The CDR3 length is 15 residues. The CDR3 sequence: CASSPPRGRSYEQYF. Written as DNA, the CDR3 is TGTGCCAGCAGTCCCCCCCGAGGACGGTCCTACGAGCAGTACTTC.

This chain uses TRBV11-2 with TRBJ1-1; tentative D call: TRBD1 (6 bases). The CDR3 has 13 residues. V shed 2 bases and J shed 10 bases, with 14 bases lying between them. Germline CDR1 is SGHAT and CDR2 is FQNNGV. CDR3 region: CASSLPGGGGAFF. The CDR3 DNA follows: TGTGCCAGCAGCTTACCTGGAGGGGGGGGAGCTTTCTTT.

This clonotype was counted a single time. This chain links TRBV28 with TRBJ1-1; maybe TRBD1 (5 bases). V lost 7 bases, J lost 7 bases, and 13 bases lay in between. Germline loops: CDR1 MDHEN, CDR2 SYDVKM. CDR3 length: 12 amino acids. The CDR3 sequence is CASKYDSGEAFF. The CDR3 DNA reads TGTGCCAGCAAGTATGACAGTGGTGAAGCTTTCTTT.

The V and J genes are TRBV12-3 or TRBV12-4 and TRBJ1-6; a weak D match, TRBD1 (5 bases). Trimming removed 6 bases at V and 9 bases at J, with 18 bases between. This CDR3 contains 15 residues. DNA for the CDR3: TGTGCCAGCAGCCCCGGGACTCCCGCGGGTTCACCCCTCCACTTT. Protein: CASSPGTPAGSPLHF.

The chain recombines TRBV20-1 with TRBJ2-1; possible D gene TRBD2, 6 bases. CDR3 size: 15 residues. Germline values: CDR1 DFQATT, CDR2 SNEGSKA (reference sequence). The V end was cut by 0 bases, the J end by 4 bases, with 13 bases between. CDR3 sequence (DNA): TGCAGTGCTAGAGAAGTAGGCGGGATTTACAATGAGCAGTTCTTC. The encoded protein is CSAREVGGIYNEQFF.

V usage is TRBV9 and J usage is TRBJ2-1; 7 bases map to TRBD1. The CDR3 contains 16 residues. Looked up from germline, CDR1 is SGDLS and CDR2 is YYNGEE. Germline trimming cut 2 bases from V and 8 bases from J; bases unmatched to any gene: 13. The CDR3 region is CASSVSIGGVRDEQFF. The CDR3, as DNA: TGTGCCAGCAGCGTCTCCATAGGGGGCGTGAGGGATGAGCAGTTCTTC. Supplemented by reference TRBV9 and TRBJ2-1, the full variable domain reads DSGVTQTPKHLITATGQRVTLRCSPRSGDLSVYWYQQSLDQGLQFLIQYYNGEERAKGNILERFSAQQFPDLHSELNLSSLELGDSALYFCASSVSIGGVRDEQFFGPGTRLTVL.

This clonotype came up once. The J gene is TRBJ1-2, the V gene TRBV7-8; tentative D call: TRBD1 (5 bases). The CDR3 runs 14 residues. Looked up from germline, CDR1 is SGHVS and CDR2 is FQNEAQ. Trimming removed 2 bases at V and 8 bases at J, with 15 bases between. DNA for the CDR3: TGTGCCAGCAGCTTAAGTGGCCGAGGGGAAGGCTACACCTTC. Amino acids: CASSLSGRGEGYTF.

Here the CDR3 reads CSAPAGTGYEQYF. As DNA, the CDR3 is TGCAGTGCCCCAGCCGGGACAGGGTACGAGCAGTACTTC. This chain joins TRBV20-1 and TRBJ2-7; 9 nucleotides match TRBD1. This CDR3 spans 13 amino acids. Germline CDR1 reads DFQATT; CDR2 reads SNEGSKA (reference sequence). V was clipped by 6 bases and J by 4 bases; unmatched bases: 7.

This clonotype came up once. The gene calls are TRBV4-3 and TRBJ2-5; D possibly matches TRBD1 or TRBD2 (6 bases each). The germline V and J ends were trimmed by 1 base and 5 bases, with 11 bases remaining between them. CDR3 size: 14 residues. Per the germline V gene, CDR1 is LGHNA and CDR2 is YSLEER. CDR3 sequence reads: CASSQGVGGETQYF. CDR3 DNA: TGCGCCAGCAGCCAAGGGGTAGGGGGGGAGACCCAGTACTTC.

J is TRBJ2-1 and V is TRBV4-1; 10 nucleotides align to TRBD2. Germline V CDR1 and CDR2: MGHRA, YSYEKL. Trimming cost V 3 bases and J 6 bases; bases outside gene matches: 5. This CDR3 is built from 15 residues. The CDR3 is CASSQASGGGNEQFF. CDR3 sequence (DNA): TGCGCCAGCAGCCAGGCTAGCGGGGGCGGCAATGAGCAGTTCTTC.

The V and J genes are TRBV5-4 and TRBJ1-1; TRBD1 might be the D (5 bases). The CDR3 contains 13 residues. Trimming removed 1 base at V and 6 bases at J, with 10 bases between. Germline V gene data show CDR1 as SGHNT and CDR2 as YYREEE (reference sequence). CDR3 in DNA: TGTGCCAGCAGCTTGTACCGGGGGTCTGAAGCTTTCTTT. The encoded protein is CASSLYRGSEAFF.

This sequence joins TRBV15 and TRBJ1-2; TRBD1 is a possible D gene (6 bases). Deletions cut 4 bases from V and 6 bases from J, with 9 bases between. CDR1 and CDR2 from the germline V gene are LNHNV and YYDKDF (reference sequence). CDR3 length: 12 amino acids. In DNA, the CDR3 is TGTGCCACCAGCACCCAGGGGCATGGCTACACCTTC. Translation: CATSTQGHGYTF.

This sequence joins TRBV19 and TRBJ2-1; tentative D call: TRBD1 (5 bases). Germline-derived CDR1 and CDR2 are LNHDA and SQIVND (reference sequence). Trimming cost V 3 bases and J 4 bases, with 10 bases left between them. The CDR3 runs 14 residues. CDR3 in amino acids: CASSIRRQYNEQFF. The CDR3 DNA reads as TGTGCCAGTAGTATCCGCCGACAGTACAATGAGCAGTTCTTC. Full variable domain (remainder filled in from reference TRBV19 and TRBJ2-1): DGGITQSPKYLFRKEGQNVTLSCEQNLNHDAMYWYRQDPGQGLRLIYYSQIVNDFQKGDIAEGYSVSREKKESFPLTVTSAQKNPTAFYLCASSIRRQYNEQFFGPGTRLTVL.

The rearrangement uses TRBV9 and TRBJ1-1; D may be TRBD1 (6 bases). V lost 0 bases, J lost 13 bases, and 19 bases lay in between. The CDR3 is 14 residues long. Germline CDR1 SGDLS, CDR2 YYNGEE. The CDR3 region is CASSVGLQGGGVFF. DNA for the CDR3: TGTGCCAGCAGCGTAGGTCTACAGGGTGGTGGAGTTTTCTTT.

The chain uses TRBV13 and TRBJ2-7; D might be TRBD1 (6 bases). V was clipped by 5 bases and J by 2 bases, with 13 bases between them. The CDR3 is made up of 14 amino acids. CDR1 is PRHDT, CDR2 FYEKMQ, per germline (reference sequence). CDR3 in amino acids: CASSPDTGTYEQYF. Here the CDR3 DNA reads TGTGCCAGCAGCCCAGACACAGGGACCTACGAGCAGTACTTC.

The rearrangement links TRBV20-1 to TRBJ2-7; 7 bases map to TRBD2. Germline CDR1 reads DFQATT; CDR2 reads SNEGSKA (reference sequence). The CDR3 has 14 residues. The junction had 7 bases not matched to a gene; V was cut back by 1 base and J by 4 bases. The CDR3 DNA reads as TGCAGTGCTAGAGGACCGGGACTATGGTACGAGCAGTACTTC. It encodes CSARGPGLWYEQYF.

The chain combines TRBV13 with TRBJ2-7; no firm D call. Germline CDR1 PRHDT, CDR2 FYEKMQ (reference sequence). With 5 bases removed from V and 1 base from J, the gap between germline ends came to 12 bases. This CDR3 is built from 14 residues. CDR3 sequence: CASSAPDGSYEQYF. The CDR3 nucleotides read TGTGCCAGCAGCGCCCCCGACGGTTCCTACGAGCAGTACTTC. The full variable domain, in which reference TRBV13 and TRBJ2-7 provide the parts outside the CDR3, is AAGVIQSPRHLIKEKRETATLKCYPIPRHDTVYWYQQGPGQDPQFLISFYEKMQSDKGSIPDRFSAQQFSDYHSELNMSSLELGDSALYFCASSAPDGSYEQYFGPGTRLTVT.

The chain combines TRBV7-8 with TRBJ2-5, with D possibly being TRBD1 (5 bases). Germline V CDR1 and CDR2: SGHVS, FQNEAQ. Deletions cut 5 bases from V and 5 bases from J, with 18 bases between. This CDR3 spans 15 amino acids. This chain's CDR3 is CASSPLHRQVETQYF. In nucleotides, the CDR3 is TGTGCCAGCAGCCCCCTCCACAGGCAGGTCGAGACCCAGTACTTC.

The genes are TRBV5-1 and TRBJ2-7; no clear D. The CDR3 extends over 13 amino acids. The germline V gene has CDR1 SGHRS and CDR2 YFSETQ. V dropped 4 bases and J dropped 0 bases, with 8 bases sitting between them. The CDR3 DNA follows: TGCGCCAGCAGCGACACACCCTCCTACGAGCAGTACTTC. Translated: CASSDTPSYEQYF.

The CDR3 protein is CASSVVGGRDGYTF. The CDR3 DNA reads TGTGCCAGCAGCGTCGTTGGGGGCCGGGATGGCTACACCTTC. The V call is TRBV7-9, the J call TRBJ1-2; tentatively, D is TRBD1 (6 bases). Per the germline V gene, CDR1 is SEHNR and CDR2 is FQNEAQ (reference sequence). The ends were cut back, 5 bases at V and 6 bases at J, with 16 bases in the middle. CDR3 length equals 14 residues.

The rearrangement joins TRBV6-1 to TRBJ1-5, with no clear D. Trimming left V 2 bases short and J 2 bases short, with 7 bases between. Germline V gives CDR1 MNHNS, CDR2 SASEGT. The CDR3 has 14 residues. CDR3 in DNA: TGTGCCAGCAGTGAATGGACGGGCAATCAGCCCCAGCATTTT. Protein product: CASSEWTGNQPQHF.

V usage is TRBV20-1 and J usage is TRBJ2-1, with D perhaps TRBD1 (5 bases). Trimming stripped 1 base from V and 4 bases from J, with 11 bases between. Germline values: CDR1 DFQATT, CDR2 SNEGSKA (reference sequence). The CDR3 extends over 14 amino acids. CDR3 coding DNA: TGCAGTGCTAGAGCCGAGACAGTTTACAATGAGCAGTTCTTC. Protein sequence: CSARAETVYNEQFF.

The chain links TRBV15 to TRBJ1-2; D may be TRBD1 (6 bases). The germline V gene has CDR1 LNHNV and CDR2 YYDKDF (reference sequence). The length of the CDR3 is 15 residues. The V end was cut by 4 bases, the J end by 0 bases, with 12 bases between. This chain's CDR3 is CATSKSGGTNYGYTF. The CDR3 nucleotides are TGTGCCACCAGCAAAAGTGGGGGCACTAACTATGGCTACACCTTC.

The rearrangement links TRBV29-1 to TRBJ2-7; D is undetermined. Germline CDR1 is SQVTM and CDR2 is ANQGSEA. The V and J ends lost 4 bases and 2 bases respectively, with 12 bases between them. The CDR3 is 13 residues long. The CDR3 region is CSVGRTDTYEQYF. For the CDR3, the DNA is TGCAGCGTTGGTCGGACGGATACCTACGAGCAGTACTTC.